This TCR beta chain appears in the sequencing data of a study of OX40 agonist ivuxolimab in advanced cancers. Study overall: Cohort: 65% to 90% men, mean age about 62, aged about 23 to 79. Therapy given before enrollment (anti-PD-1, anti-PD-L1 or anti-CTLA-4) was allowed, and 40% to 45% had some. Whole-study findings and limits: Compared with CD4+, CD8+ T cells on average had more expanded clones.

Samples of blood were obtained at baseline, on cycle 4 day 1, and on cycle 7 day 1. With regard to this clone: Antigen unknown.

The germline V gene has CDR1 GTSNPN and CDR2 SVGIG (reference sequence). V was cut by 0 bases and J by 0 bases, with 9 bases left in between. The CDR3 sequence is 15 residues long. Only in-frame clones appear in the TCRdb table, and some are missing; sequencing was by immunoSEQ multiplex PCR. The profile shows roughly 91,000 clones, 70% to 90% of them singletons. The origin of this receptor is an adult with an advanced solid tumor such as melanoma, head and neck, liver or kidney cancer. The sequences come from CD4+ or CD8+ T cells sorted from blood, collected in a trial of the OX40 agonist ivuxolimab. The chain employs TRBV30 and TRBJ1-5; the D gene is possibly TRBD1 (6 bases). In nucleotides, the CDR3 is TGTGCCTGGAGTGTGCGGACAGATAGCAATCAGCCCCAGCATTTT. The encoded protein is CAWSVRTDSNQPQHF.